The entry that follows covers one T cell receptor (beta chain) sequence. Its antigen has not been determined. No much larger clone exists at a distance of one base, and base qualities are not known. Reading the germline V gene gives CDR1 MDHEN and CDR2 SYDVKM. Taken from cysteine to phenylalanine, the CDR3 has 15 residues. The sequence is cut down to CDR3 DNA, 45 bases in frame from base 1. The V end gives up 4 bases and the J end 2 bases, leaving 7 bases in the junction not matched to a gene. From each donor, a single peripheral blood sample of about 100 mL on average was drawn into heparinised tubes. A BD FACSAria II was used to sort naive, central memory, regulatory and stem cell-like memory CD4+ T cells with a panel that included CD45RO, CCR7, CD25, CD127, CD95 and CD27. A purity above 95% was achieved for all sorted populations. Right away, PBMCs were isolated by Lymphoprep density gradient centrifugation and were stained directly, with no culture step. So that batch effects would be minimized, each experiment stained and sorted samples in pairs, pairing one healthy donor with one patient.

The data belong to a study of beta chain features in type 1 diabetes (dated by TCRdb to between 2017 and 2018). In terms of the full investigation: Mean age, gender distribution, total cell number and subset yield were not different between patients and healthy donors. Across all samples, some 100,000,000 sorted cells were examined, and cell number per subset correlated strongly with RNA yield. In the study, recently diagnosed type 1 diabetes patients and matched healthy donors were compared on the TCRB repertoires of their sorted circulating CD4+ T cell subsets. Regulatory and stem cell-like memory subsets were isolated from only 8 patients and roughly 8 healthy donors, whereas naive and central memory subsets came from all 30 or so donors.

The High Capacity cDNA Reverse Transcription Kit was used to reverse transcribe all of the isolated RNA, meaning that expressed TCRB transcripts were what got sequenced. Deep immunoSEQ sequencing was applied to naive, central memory and regulatory T cell samples, giving an average of around 3.4 million total reads per sample. Sorted cells were lysed in RLT buffer and RNA was extracted with DNase-treated RNeasy Micro or Mini kits, depending on cell number. To prevent cross-contamination, each cell subset was processed individually, whereas patient and healthy donor samples were processed jointly. The immunoSEQ multiplex PCR was used to amplify TCRB sequences from cDNA, yielding 87-bp fragments that span the CDR3 region. The amplicons were sequenced using the Illumina HiSeq platform. Concerning the study's data processing: PCR bias was corrected computationally using synthetic template baselines, and reads within Hamming distance 2 were collapsed, with unmergeable singletons discarded. Reads were aligned against IMGT so that V, D and J genes, CDR3 length and insertions or deletions at six rearrangement sites could be assigned. Within each subset, clonotype counts were normalized to sorted cell number, after which true diversity and Gini coefficients were computed with the tcR R package. The overlap coefficient, calculated on TCRB nucleotide sequences, was used to measure repertoire sharing. In TCRdb, the immuneACCESS table is reduced to in-frame sequences with V and J assigned. These tables do not hold every clone; where another copy was compared, an unresolved V gene accounts for under half, and the others remain unexplained. The V and J calls and the clone size are those of that table, but D and trimming were determined from the DNA. For this sample there are some 220,000 clones; about a tenth appear just once. The biggest ten clones account for over 1% of the sample.

Broader findings and caveats from the paper: Because cDNA rather than genomic DNA was sequenced, highly expressing activated cells could have been over-represented, although no difference in activation and CD3 levels was found between groups. Only small numbers of individuals were included in the HLA sub-analyses, which left unresolved whether HLA type had any influence on TCRB rearrangement. Fewer insertions and more nucleotide deletions at VDJ recombination sites were observed in patients with type 1 diabetes, implying thymic rearrangement abnormalities. A moderate but significant shortening of TCRB CDR3 length was observed in type 1 diabetes patients in all four CD4+ subsets. Naive, central memory and regulatory TCRB repertoires appeared to be more similar among patients than among healthy donors. Shorter templates might be favored by PCR, yet because patient and control samples were amplified and corrected together, any such skew would affect both groups equally.

The V gene is TRBV28 and the J gene is TRBJ2-7, with 8 bases matching TRBD2. This TCR came from a young man in good health. Sequencing input: central memory CD4+ T cells from blood. The CDR3 is CASSSPSGRPYEQYF. The DNA reads TGTGCCAGCAGTTCCCCCAGCGGGAGACCCTACGAGCAGTACTTC.